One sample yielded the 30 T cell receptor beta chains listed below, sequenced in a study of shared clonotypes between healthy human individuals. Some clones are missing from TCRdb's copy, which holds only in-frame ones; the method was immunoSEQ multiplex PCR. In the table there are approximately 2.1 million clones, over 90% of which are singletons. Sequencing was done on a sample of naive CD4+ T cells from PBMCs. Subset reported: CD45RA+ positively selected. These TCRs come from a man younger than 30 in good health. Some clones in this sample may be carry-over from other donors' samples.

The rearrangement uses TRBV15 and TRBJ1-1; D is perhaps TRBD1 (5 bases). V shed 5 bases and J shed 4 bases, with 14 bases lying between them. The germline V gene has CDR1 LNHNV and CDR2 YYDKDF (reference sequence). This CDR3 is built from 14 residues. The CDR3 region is CATSDGGYGTEAFF. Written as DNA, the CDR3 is TGTGCCACCAGCGATGGGGGGTACGGCACTGAAGCTTTCTTT.

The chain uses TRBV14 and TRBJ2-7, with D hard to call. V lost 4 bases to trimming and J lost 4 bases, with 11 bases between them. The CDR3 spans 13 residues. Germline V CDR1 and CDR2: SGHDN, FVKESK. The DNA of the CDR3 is TGTGCCAGCAGCCTCTTAGGGCATTACGAGCAGTACTTC. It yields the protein CASSLLGHYEQYF.

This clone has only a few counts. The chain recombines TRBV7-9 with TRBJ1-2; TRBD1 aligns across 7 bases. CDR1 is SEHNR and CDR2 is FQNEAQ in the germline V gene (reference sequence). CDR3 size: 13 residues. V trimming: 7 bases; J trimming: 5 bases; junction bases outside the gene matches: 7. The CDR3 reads CASTRGQAYGYTF. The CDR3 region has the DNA TGTGCCAGCACCCGAGGACAGGCGTATGGCTACACCTTC. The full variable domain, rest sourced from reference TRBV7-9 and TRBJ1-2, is DTGVSQNPRHKITKRGQNVTFRCDPISEHNRLYWYRQTLGQGPEFLTYFQNEAQLEKSRLLSDRFSAERPKGSFSTLEIQRTEQGDSAMYLCASTRGQAYGYTFGSGTRLTVV.

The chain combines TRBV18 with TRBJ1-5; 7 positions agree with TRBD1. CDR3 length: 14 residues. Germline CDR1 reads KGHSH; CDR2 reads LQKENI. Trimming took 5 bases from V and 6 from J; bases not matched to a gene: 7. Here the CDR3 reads CASSVTGARQPQHF. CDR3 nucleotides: TGTGCCAGCTCAGTCACAGGGGCTCGTCAGCCCCAGCATTTT.

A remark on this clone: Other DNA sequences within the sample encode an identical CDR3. The CDR3 spells CASSFGAGGSYEQYF. CDR3 DNA: TGTGCCAGCAGCTTTGGGGCAGGGGGTTCGTACGAGCAGTACTTC. The gene calls are TRBV7-8 and TRBJ2-7; 7 bases are a match to TRBD1. In germline, CDR1 is SGHVS, CDR2 FQNEAQ. The V and J ends lost 3 bases and 4 bases, in that order; junction bases with no gene match: 9. The CDR3 length is 15 residues.

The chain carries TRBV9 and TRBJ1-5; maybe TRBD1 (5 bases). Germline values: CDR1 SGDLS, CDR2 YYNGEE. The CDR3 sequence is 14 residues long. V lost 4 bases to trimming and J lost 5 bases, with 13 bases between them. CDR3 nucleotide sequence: TGTGCCAGCAGCAGAGACTGGGGGGATCAGCCCCAGCATTTT. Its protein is CASSRDWGDQPQHF.

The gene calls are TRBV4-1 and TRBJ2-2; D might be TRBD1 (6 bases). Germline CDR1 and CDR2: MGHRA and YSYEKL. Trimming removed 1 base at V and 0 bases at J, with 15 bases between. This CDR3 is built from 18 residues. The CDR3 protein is CASSQVGQGRANTGELFF. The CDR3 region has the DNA TGCGCCAGCAGCCAAGTTGGGCAGGGGAGAGCGAACACCGGGGAGCTGTTTTTT.

The CDR3, as DNA: TGTGCCAGCAGTGGCCGGGGCACGGACGAGCAGTACTTC. It is translated as CASSGRGTDEQYF. This chain connects TRBV6-1 to TRBJ2-7, with D perhaps being TRBD1 or TRBD2 (5 bases each). V dropped 4 bases and J dropped 5 bases, with 12 bases sitting between them. The CDR3 has 13 residues. Germline CDR1 MNHNS, CDR2 SASEGT.

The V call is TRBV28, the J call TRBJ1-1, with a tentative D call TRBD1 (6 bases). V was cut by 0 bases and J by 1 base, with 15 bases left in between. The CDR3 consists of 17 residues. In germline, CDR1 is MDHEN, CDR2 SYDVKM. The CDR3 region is CASSLWRGGSTNTEAFF. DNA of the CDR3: TGTGCCAGCAGTTTATGGAGGGGGGGAAGTACGAACACTGAAGCTTTCTTT. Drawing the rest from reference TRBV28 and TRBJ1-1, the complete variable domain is DVKVTQSSRYLVKRTGEKVFLECVQDMDHENMFWYRQDPGLGLRLIYFSYDVKMKEKGDIPEGYSVSREKKERFSLILESASTNQTSMYLCASSLWRGGSTNTEAFFGQGTRLTVV.

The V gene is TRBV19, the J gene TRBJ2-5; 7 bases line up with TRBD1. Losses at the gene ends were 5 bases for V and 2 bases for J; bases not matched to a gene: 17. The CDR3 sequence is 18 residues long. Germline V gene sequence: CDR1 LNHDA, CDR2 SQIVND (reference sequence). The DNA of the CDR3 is TGTGCCAGTAGTCCTCGTTGGACAGGCGGTTTTGATCAAGAGACCCAGTACTTC. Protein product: CASSPRWTGGFDQETQYF.

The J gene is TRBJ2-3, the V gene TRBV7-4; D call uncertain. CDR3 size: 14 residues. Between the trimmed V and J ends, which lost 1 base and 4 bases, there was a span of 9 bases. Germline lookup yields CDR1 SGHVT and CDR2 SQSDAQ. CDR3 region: CASSLVSSADTQYF. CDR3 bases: TGTGCCAGCAGCTTAGTATCCAGTGCAGATACGCAGTATTTT.

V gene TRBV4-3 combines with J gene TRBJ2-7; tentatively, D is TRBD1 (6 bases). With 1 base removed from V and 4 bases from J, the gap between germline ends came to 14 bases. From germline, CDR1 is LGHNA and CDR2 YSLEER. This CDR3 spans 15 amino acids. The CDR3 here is CASSQGRDTFYEQYF. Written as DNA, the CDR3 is TGCGCCAGCAGCCAAGGTCGGGACACTTTTTACGAGCAGTACTTC.

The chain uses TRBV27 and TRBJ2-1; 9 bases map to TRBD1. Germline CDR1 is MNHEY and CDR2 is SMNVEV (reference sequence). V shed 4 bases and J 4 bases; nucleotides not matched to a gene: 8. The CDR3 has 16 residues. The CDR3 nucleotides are TGTGCCAGCAGTTCACTCGGACAGGGGAGTTACAATGAGCAGTTCTTC. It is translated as CASSSLGQGSYNEQFF.

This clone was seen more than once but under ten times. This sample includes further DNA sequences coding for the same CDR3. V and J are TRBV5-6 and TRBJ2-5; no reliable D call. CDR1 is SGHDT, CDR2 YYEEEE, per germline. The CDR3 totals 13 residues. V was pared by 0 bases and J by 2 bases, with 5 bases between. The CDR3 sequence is CASSLVRQETQYF. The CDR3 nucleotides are TGTGCCAGCAGCTTGGTAAGACAAGAGACCCAGTACTTC. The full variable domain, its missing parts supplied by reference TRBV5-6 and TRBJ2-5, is DAGVTQSPTHLIKTRGQQVTLRCSPKSGHDTVSWYQQALGQGPQFIFQYYEEEERQRGNFPDRFSGHQFPNYSSELNVNALLLGDSALYLCASSLVRQETQYFGPGTRLLVL.

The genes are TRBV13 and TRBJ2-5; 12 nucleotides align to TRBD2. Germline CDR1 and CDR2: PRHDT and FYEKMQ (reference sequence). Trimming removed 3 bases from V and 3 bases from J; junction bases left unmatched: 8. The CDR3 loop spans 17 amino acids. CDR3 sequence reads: CASSFRRLAGVKETQYF. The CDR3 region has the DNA TGTGCCAGCAGCTTTAGACGACTAGCGGGAGTTAAAGAGACCCAGTACTTC.

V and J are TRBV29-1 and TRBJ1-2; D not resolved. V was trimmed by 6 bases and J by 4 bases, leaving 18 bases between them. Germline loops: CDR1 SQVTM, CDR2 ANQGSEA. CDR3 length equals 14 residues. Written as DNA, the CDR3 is TGCAGCGTGGGTTCCGGGCTCTACCCCTATGGCTACACCTTC. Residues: CSVGSGLYPYGYTF. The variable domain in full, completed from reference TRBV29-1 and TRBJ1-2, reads SAVISQKPSRDICQRGTSLTIQCQVDSQVTMMFWYRQQPGQSLTLIATANQGSEATYESGFVIDKFPISRPNLTFSTLTVSNMSPEDSSIYLCSVGSGLYPYGYTFGSGTRLTVV.

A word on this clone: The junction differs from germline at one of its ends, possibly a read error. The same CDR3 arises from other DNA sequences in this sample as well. The CDR3, as DNA: TGTGCCAGCAGCTTAATGGCCAACACTGAGGCTTTCTTT. Protein sequence: CASSLMANTEAFF. This rearrangement joins TRBV7-3 to TRBJ1-1; D unresolved. From germline, CDR1 is SGHTA and CDR2 FQGTGA. CDR3 length: 13 amino acids. The full variable domain, with the rest looked up from reference TRBV7-3 and TRBJ1-1, is GAGVSQTPSNKVTEKGKYVELRCDPISGHTALYWYRQSLGQGPEFLIYFQGTGAADDSGLPNDRFFAVRPEGSVSTLKIQRTERGDSAVYLCASSLMANTEAFFGQGTRLTVV.

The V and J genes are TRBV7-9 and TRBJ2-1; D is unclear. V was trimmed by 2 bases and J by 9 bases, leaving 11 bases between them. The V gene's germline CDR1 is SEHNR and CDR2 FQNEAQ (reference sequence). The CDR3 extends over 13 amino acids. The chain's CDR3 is CASSLFSTGEQFF. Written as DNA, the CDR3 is TGTGCCAGCAGCTTATTTAGTACTGGTGAGCAGTTCTTC.

The CDR3 bases are TGCGCCAGCACCTTTGCCGGCGGGGAGCTGTTTTTT. Protein sequence: CASTFAGGELFF. This rearrangement joins TRBV5-1 to TRBJ2-2, with no clear D. The germline CDR1 and CDR2 sequences are SGHRS and YFSETQ. Trimming shortened V by 6 bases and J by 7 bases, and 10 bases separated the two germline ends. The CDR3 totals 12 residues.

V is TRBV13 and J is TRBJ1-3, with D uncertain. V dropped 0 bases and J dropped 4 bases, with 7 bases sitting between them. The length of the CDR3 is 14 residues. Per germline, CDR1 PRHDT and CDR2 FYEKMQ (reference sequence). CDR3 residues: CASSLGAAGNTIYF. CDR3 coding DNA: TGTGCCAGCAGCTTAGGGGCCGCGGGAAACACCATATATTTT. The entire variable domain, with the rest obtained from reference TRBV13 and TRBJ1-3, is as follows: AAGVIQSPRHLIKEKRETATLKCYPIPRHDTVYWYQQGPGQDPQFLISFYEKMQSDKGSIPDRFSAQQFSDYHSELNMSSLELGDSALYFCASSLGAAGNTIYFGEGSWLTVV.

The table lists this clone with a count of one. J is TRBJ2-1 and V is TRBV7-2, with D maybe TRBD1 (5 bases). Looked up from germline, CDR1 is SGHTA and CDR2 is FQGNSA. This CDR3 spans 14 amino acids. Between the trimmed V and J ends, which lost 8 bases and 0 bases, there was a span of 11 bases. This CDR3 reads CASQGGSSYNEQFF. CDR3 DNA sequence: TGTGCCAGCCAGGGCGGTAGCTCCTACAATGAGCAGTTCTTC. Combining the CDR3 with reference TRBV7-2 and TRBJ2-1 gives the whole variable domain GAGVSQSPSNKVTEKGKDVELRCDPISGHTALYWYRQSLGQGLEFLIYFQGNSAPDKSGLPSDRFSAERTGGSVSTLTIQRTQQEDSAVYLCASQGGSSYNEQFFGPGTRLTVL.

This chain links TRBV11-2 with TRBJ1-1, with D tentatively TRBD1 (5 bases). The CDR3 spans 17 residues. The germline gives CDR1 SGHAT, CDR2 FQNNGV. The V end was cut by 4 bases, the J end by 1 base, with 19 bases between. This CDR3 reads CASSSWGGSGANTEAFF. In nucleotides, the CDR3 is TGTGCCAGCAGCTCCTGGGGAGGGAGCGGGGCGAACACTGAAGCTTTCTTT.

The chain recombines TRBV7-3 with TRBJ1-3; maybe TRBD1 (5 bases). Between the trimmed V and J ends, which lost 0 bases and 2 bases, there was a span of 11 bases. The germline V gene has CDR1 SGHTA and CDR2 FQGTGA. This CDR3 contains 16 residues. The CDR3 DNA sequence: TGTGCCAGCAGCTTAACGCCCGGGGGTGCTGGAAACACCATATATTTT. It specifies CASSLTPGGAGNTIYF.

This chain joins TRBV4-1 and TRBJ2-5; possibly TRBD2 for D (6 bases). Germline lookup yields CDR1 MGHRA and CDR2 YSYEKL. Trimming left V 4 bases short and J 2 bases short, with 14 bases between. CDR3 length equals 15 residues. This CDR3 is CASSPRGSGQETQYF. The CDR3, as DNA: TGCGCCAGCAGCCCCCGGGGGAGCGGGCAAGAGACCCAGTACTTC.

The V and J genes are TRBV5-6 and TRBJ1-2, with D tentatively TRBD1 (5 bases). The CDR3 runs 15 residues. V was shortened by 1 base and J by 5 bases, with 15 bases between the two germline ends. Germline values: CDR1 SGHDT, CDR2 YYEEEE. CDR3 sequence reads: CASSLSDSPLYGYTF. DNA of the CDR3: TGTGCCAGCAGCTTGAGTGACAGTCCACTGTATGGCTACACCTTC.

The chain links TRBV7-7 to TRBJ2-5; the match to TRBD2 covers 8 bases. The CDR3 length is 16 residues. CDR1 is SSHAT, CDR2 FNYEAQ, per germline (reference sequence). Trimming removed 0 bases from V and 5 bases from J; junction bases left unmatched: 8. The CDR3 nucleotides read TGTGCCAGCAGCTTAGCTACCCTAGCGGGCGTGGAGACCCAGTACTTC. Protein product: CASSLATLAGVETQYF.

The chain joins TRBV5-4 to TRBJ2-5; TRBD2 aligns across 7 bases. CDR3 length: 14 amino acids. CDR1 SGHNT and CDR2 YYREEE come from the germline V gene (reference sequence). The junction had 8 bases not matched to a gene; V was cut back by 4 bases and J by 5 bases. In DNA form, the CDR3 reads TGTGCCAGCAGCAGGACTAGTTTCGAGGAGACCCAGTACTTC. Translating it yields CASSRTSFEETQYF.

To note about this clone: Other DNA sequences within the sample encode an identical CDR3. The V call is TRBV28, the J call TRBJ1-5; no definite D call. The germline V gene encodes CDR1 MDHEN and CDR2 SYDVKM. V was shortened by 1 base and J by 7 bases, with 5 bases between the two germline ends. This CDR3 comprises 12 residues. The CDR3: CASSLFGQPQHF. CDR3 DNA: TGTGCCAGCAGTTTATTCGGGCAGCCCCAGCATTTT.

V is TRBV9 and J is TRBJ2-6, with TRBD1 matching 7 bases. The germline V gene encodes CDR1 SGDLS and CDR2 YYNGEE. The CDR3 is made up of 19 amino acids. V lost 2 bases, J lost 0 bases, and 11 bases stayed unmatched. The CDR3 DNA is TGTGCCAGCAGCGTCGACCCCCGGGACAGAGTCTCTGGGGCCAACGTCCTGACTTTC. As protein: CASSVDPRDRVSGANVLTF.

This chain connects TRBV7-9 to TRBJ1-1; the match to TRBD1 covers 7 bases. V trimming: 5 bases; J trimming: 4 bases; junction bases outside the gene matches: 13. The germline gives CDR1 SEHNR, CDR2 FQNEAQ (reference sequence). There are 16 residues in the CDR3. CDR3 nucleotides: TGTGCCAGCAGCACCCAGATGACAGGGATGAGCACTGAAGCTTTCTTT. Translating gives CASSTQMTGMSTEAFF. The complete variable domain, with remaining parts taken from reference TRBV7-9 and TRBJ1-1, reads DTGVSQNPRHKITKRGQNVTFRCDPISEHNRLYWYRQTLGQGPEFLTYFQNEAQLEKSRLLSDRFSAERPKGSFSTLEIQRTEQGDSAMYLCASSTQMTGMSTEAFFGQGTRLTVV.